The T cell receptor (beta chain) described here comes from a study of blood T cell repertoires in COVID-19. Study context: Sites in the United States, Italy and Spain provided acute and convalescent COVID-19 samples. In each case, the material was cDNA or gDNA derived from T cells, B-cell-depleted T cells, or PBMCs.

Per the original data handling: For nucleated cells, counts were estimated from reference gene primer amplification. Assay: immunoSEQ multiplex PCR; the TCRdb copy retains only in-frame clones and omits some. That table gives V, J and clone size, and the DNA gave D and trimming. The profile shows roughly 59,000 clones, roughly 80% of them singletons. The CDR3 is 17 residues long. V dropped 1 base and J dropped 1 base, with 15 bases sitting between them. Per the germline V gene, CDR1 is SGHAT and CDR2 is FQNNGV. This receptor was taken from a human donor in a cohort sampled during active COVID-19. The rearrangement uses TRBV11-2 and TRBJ2-3; possibly TRBD2 for D (5 bases). Sequencing was done on a sample of peripheral blood. Here the CDR3 reads CASSLGVRGLGTDTQYF. Written as DNA, the CDR3 is TGTGCCAGCAGCTTAGGGGTACGCGGGTTGGGCACAGATACGCAGTATTTT.